This T cell receptor beta chain was recorded in a study of blood T cells in healthy people across ages. Notes on the study in general: In long-lived donors, naive CD4+ cell counts and diversity exceeded those of aged donors.

A sample-barcoded 5' primer and a J-beta primer mix were used in a second PCR of roughly 6 to 12 cycles. TCRdb reprocessed the 5' RACE reads via MiXCR and lists one record per CDR3 protein. The sample holds fewer than 700,000 distinct CDR3 sequences, roughly 48% seen once. In regard to this clonotype: Its target is unknown. This could be a read error, since a much larger clone is one nucleotide away.

Trimming cost V 4 bases and J 0 bases, with 10 bases left between them. Germline CDR1 and CDR2: SGHAT and FQNNGV. This CDR3 contains 15 residues. V gene TRBV11-2 combines with J gene TRBJ2-1, with D perhaps being TRBD1 or TRBD2 (5 bases each). The sequence came from a man older than 75 in good health. The sample was blood. CDR3 coding DNA: TGTGCCAGCAGCTGGGGACCGGGCTCCTACAATGAGCAGTTCTTC. It encodes CASSWGPGSYNEQFF.